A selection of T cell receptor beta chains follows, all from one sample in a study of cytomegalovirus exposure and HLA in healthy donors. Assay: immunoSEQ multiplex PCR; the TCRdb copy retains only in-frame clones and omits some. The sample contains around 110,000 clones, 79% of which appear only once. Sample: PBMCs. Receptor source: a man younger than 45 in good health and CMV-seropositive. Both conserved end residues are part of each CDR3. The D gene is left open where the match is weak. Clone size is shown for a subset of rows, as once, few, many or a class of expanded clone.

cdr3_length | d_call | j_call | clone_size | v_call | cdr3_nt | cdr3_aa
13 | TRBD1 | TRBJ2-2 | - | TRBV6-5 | TGTGCCAGCAGTGGACAGGCCATGGGGGAGCTGTTTTTT | CASSGQAMGELFF
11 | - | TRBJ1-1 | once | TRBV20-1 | TGCAGTGCCGCGGGGCTAAACGGAGCTTTCTTT | CSAAGLNGAFF
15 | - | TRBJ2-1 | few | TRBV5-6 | TGTGCCAGCAGCCTGGGGTACAATTGGCCCAATGAGCAGTTCTTC | CASSLGYNWPNEQFF
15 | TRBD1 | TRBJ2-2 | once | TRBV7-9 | TGTGCCAGCAGACAAACAGGGGACCACACCGGGGAGCTGTTTTTT | CASRQTGDHTGELFF
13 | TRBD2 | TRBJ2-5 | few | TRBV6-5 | TGTGCCAGCCGGGGACTAGCTTACGAGACCCAGTACTTC | CASRGLAYETQYF
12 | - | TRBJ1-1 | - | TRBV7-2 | TGTGCCAGCAGTTCGACCCTTCGCGGAGCTTTCTTT | CASSSTLRGAFF
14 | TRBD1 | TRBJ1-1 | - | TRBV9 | TGTGCCAGCACCCTCACAGGGGGGAACACTGAAGCTTTCTTT | CASTLTGGNTEAFF
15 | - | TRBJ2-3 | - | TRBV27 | TGTGCCAGCAGGACGACAGACCACACTCCAGATATGCAGTATTTT | CASRTTDHTPDMQYF
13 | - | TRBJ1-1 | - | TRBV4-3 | TGCGCCAGCAGCCTCTTCCGGGGGGCGAACGCTTTCTTT | CASSLFRGANAFF
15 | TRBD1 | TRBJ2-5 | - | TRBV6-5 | TGTGCCAGCAGTTACGGACCAGGGGGCCAAGAGACCCAGTACTTC | CASSYGPGGQETQYF
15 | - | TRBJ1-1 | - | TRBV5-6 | TGTGCCAGCAGCCTGATGGACAGCGGGAACACTGAAGCTTTCTTT | CASSLMDSGNTEAFF
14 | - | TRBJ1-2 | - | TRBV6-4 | TGTGCCAGCAGTGACAGATCAGGTGTTGGCGGCTACACCTTC | CASSDRSGVGGYTF
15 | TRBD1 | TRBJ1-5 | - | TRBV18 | TGTGCCAGCCGCAAAGGGGACAGGGGGCATCAGCCCCAGCATTTT | CASRKGDRGHQPQHF
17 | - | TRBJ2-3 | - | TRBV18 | TGTGCCAGCTCACCACCGCTGGGGGCTTTGAGGACAGATACGCAGTATTTT | CASSPPLGALRTDTQYF
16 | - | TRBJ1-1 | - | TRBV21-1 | TGTGCCAGCAGCAAAGTCAGGGGGAAACAAAACACTGAAGCTTTCTTT | CASSKVRGKQNTEAFF
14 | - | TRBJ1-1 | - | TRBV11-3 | TGTGCCAGCAGCTTAGGGACTCTAAGGGCTGAAGCTTTCTTT | CASSLGTLRAEAFF
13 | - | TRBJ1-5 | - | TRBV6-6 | TGTGCCAGCGAAGACAAGGGCAATCAGCCCCAGCATTTT | CASEDKGNQPQHF
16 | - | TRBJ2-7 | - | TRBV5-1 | TGCGCCCCCCCGGAGCGGGTCCCCCGTCACTCCTACGAGCAGTACTTC | CAPPERVPRHSYEQYF
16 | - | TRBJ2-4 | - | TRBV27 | TGTGCCAGCAGTAGGACAGTCCGAGAAGCCAAAAACATTCAGTACTTC | CASSRTVREAKNIQYF
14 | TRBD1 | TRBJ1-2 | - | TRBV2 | TGTGCCACTCTTAGGACAGGGGGCGACTATGGCTACACCTTC | CATLRTGGDYGYTF
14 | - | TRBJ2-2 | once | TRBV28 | TGTGCCAGCAGTTCTGGACAGAACACCGGGGAGCTGTTTTTT | CASSSGQNTGELFF
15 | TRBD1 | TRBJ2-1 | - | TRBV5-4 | TGTGCCAGCAGCTTCCGGGACAGGGGGTTATGGGAGCAGTTCTTC | CASSFRDRGLWEQFF
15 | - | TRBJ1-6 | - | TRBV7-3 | TGTGCCAGCAGCTTACTTGGGGCGCGGAATTCACCCCTCCACTTT | CASSLLGARNSPLHF
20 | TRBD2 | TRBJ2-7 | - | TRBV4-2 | TGTGCCAGCAGCCATCACGCCGGGACAGCGGGACTAGCGGACCCCTACGAGCAGTACTTC | CASSHHAGTAGLADPYEQYF
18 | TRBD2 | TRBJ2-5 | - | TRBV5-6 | TGTGCCAGCAGCTCCCCCGGTACTAGCGGGAGCTTGCAAGGGACCCAGTACTTC | CASSSPGTSGSLQGTQYF
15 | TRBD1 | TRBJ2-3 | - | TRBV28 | TGTGCCAGCAGCCCCCCAGGGGGATATGGAGATACGCAGTATTTT | CASSPPGGYGDTQYF
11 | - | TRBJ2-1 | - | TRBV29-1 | TGCAGCGTTCTCAGTTACAATGAGCAGTTCTTC | CSVLSYNEQFF